The sequence of this T cell receptor (beta chain) was determined in a study of regulatory T cells in long-lasting Graves disease. There are many counts of this clonotype. Indicated time point: newly diagnosed GD, antithyroid drugs for less than 3 months. From RNA extracted from PBMCs, the TCR library was made. According to the study, TCR beta libraries were built with iRepertoire HTBI primers and CDR3-region Arm-PCR. MiXCR, run by TCRdb on the multiplex PCR reads, gives a single entry per CDR3 protein. This table holds about 610,000 distinct CDR3 sequences, roughly 16% found once. This CDR3 is 16 amino acids long. The germline V gene encodes CDR1 SGHNT and CDR2 YENEEA. After removal of 2 bases from V and 4 bases from J, the junction contained 8 bases not matched to a gene. The data were also submitted as part of a second study, on T cells in Graves' hyperthyroidism and ophthalmopathy. This second study says: Before onset, by a median of around 6.4 months, the model predicted ophthalmopathy.

The TCR was taken from a man between 18 and 29 years old with Graves disease. The sequencing used peripheral blood mononuclear cells (PBMCs), collected at new diagnosis, from a patient treated with antithyroid drugs. This rearrangement joins TRBV11-3 to TRBJ2-1, with 7 bases lining up with TRBD1. The CDR3: CASSLNWGTDYNEQFF. CDR3 nucleotides: TGTGCCAGCAGCTTAAATTGGGGGACAGATTACAATGAGCAGTTCTTC.